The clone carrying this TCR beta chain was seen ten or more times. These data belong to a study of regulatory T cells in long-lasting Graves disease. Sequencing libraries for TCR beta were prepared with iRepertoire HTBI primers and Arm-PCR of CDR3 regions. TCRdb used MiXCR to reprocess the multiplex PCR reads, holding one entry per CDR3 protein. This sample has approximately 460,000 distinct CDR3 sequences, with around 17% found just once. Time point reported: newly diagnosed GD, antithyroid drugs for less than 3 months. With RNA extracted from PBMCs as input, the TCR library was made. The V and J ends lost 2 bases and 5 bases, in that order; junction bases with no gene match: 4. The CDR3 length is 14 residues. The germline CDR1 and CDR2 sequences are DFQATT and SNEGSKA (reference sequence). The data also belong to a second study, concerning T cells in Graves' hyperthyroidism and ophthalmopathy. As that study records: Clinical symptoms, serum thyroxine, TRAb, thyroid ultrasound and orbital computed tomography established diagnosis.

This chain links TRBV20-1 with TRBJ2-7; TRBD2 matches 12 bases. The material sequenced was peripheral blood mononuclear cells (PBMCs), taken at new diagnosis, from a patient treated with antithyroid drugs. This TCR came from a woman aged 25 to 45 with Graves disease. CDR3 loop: CSARNLAGGNEQYF. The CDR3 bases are TGCAGTGCTAGAAATCTAGCGGGAGGGAACGAGCAGTACTTC.